A selection of T cell receptor beta chains follows, all from one sample in a study of spatial heterogeneity in lung cancer. TCRdb ran MiXCR on the 5' RACE reads and lists one entry per CDR3 protein. The data show fewer than 20,000 distinct CDR3 sequences, 9.2% seen once. The sample in question was PBMCs, obtained at follow-up. These receptors originate from a male donor with early-stage non-small cell lung cancer. CDR3s include the opening cysteine and the closing phenylalanine or tryptophan. D genes are given only for firm matches. For some rows the clone size is stated as once, few or many, or as a class when expanded; others skip it.

NA,TRBJ2-2,TRBV9,NA,TGTGCCAGCAGCGCCAGGAGGGAAAACACCGGGGAGCTGTTTTTT,CASSARRENTGELFF
many,TRBJ2-4,TRBV28,NA,TGTGCCAGCAGAAGACAGGGAGGAAACATTCAGTACTTC,CASRRQGGNIQYF
many,TRBJ2-6,TRBV28,NA,TGTGCCAGCAGTTTATACTTCAGTGGGGGCCGGTCTTCTGGGGCCAACGTCCTGACTTTC,CASSLYFSGGRSSGANVLTF
many,TRBJ2-1,TRBV7-2,TRBD2,TGTGCCAGCAGCCCACGACTAGCGGGGGGTTGGGGCAATGAGCAGTTCTTC,CASSPRLAGGWGNEQFF
many,TRBJ1-5,TRBV19,NA,TGTGCCAGTAACCAACAGGACAGCTATAGCAATCAGCCCCAGCATTTT,CASNQQDSYSNQPQHF
few,TRBJ1-2,TRBV6-5,NA,TGTGCCAGCAGTTACGTCAACAACTATGGCTACACCTTC,CASSYVNNYGYTF
NA,TRBJ2-3,TRBV5-1,NA,TGCGCCAGCACCCGGAATCAGGGAAGCACAGATACGCAGTATTTT,CASTRNQGSTDTQYF
medium-sized,TRBJ2-7,TRBV6-6,TRBD1,TGTGCCAGCAGTTACGCGGACAGGGGATACGAGCAGTACTTC,CASSYADRGYEQYF
many,TRBJ1-1,TRBV27,NA,TGTGCCAGCAGTTTAGGTCAGGGTAGGCGCGGCACTGAAGCTTTCTTT,CASSLGQGRRGTEAFF
few,TRBJ1-2,TRBV12-3/TRBV12-4,NA,TGTGCCAGCAGCCTTGGACCCCAGGATGGCTACACCTTC,CASSLGPQDGYTF
NA,TRBJ2-3,TRBV10-3,TRBD2,TGTGCCATCAGTGACGCCGAAGGACTAGCGGCAGCAGATACGCAGTATTTT,CAISDAEGLAAADTQYF
NA,TRBJ1-1,TRBV10-3,NA,TGTGCCATCAGTAGGGAGGGGGACACTGAAGCTTTCTTT,CAISREGDTEAFF
many,TRBJ2-5,TRBV7-2,NA,TGTGCCAGCACCCGAAGTGGGGGTGACCAAGAGACCCAGTACTTC,CASTRSGGDQETQYF